This T cell receptor beta chain was sequenced during a study of CD8 T cells in acute hepatitis C reinfection. The study's findings and limits: Overrepresentation in the naive pool did not explain the preferential TRBV04 and TRBV06 usage seen in all groups.

Losses at the gene ends were 10 bases for V and 5 bases for J; bases not matched to a gene: 5. The CDR3 covers 15 residues. Germline values: CDR1 LGHNA, CDR2 YNFKEQ. The time point: acute HCV infection, within 168 days of estimated infection date. Hepatitis C virus-specific T cells were sequenced directly ex vivo without in vitro expansion. HCV-specific cells were stained with NS3 1073-1081 tetramer. CD3, CD8 and CD45RO antibodies stained cells; a viability dye excluded dead cells. The method was immunoSEQ multiplex PCR; TCRdb's version includes in-frame clones alone and lacks a portion of them. The sample lists some 630 clones; around half were seen once.

This chain connects TRBV4-2 to TRBJ2-1; 16 nucleotides match TRBD2. The sequencing used HCV NS3-1073 tetramer-sorted CD8+ T cells from PBMCs, collected during acute infection. This TCR derives from a young woman who spontaneously cleared hepatitis C infection. The DNA for the CDR3 is TGTGCCATAGGGACTAGCGGGGGGGGGCACAATGAGCAGTTCTTC. Encoded protein: CAIGTSGGGHNEQFF.